The present T cell receptor beta chain was sequenced within a study of blood T cell repertoires in COVID-19. Overall study: Samples came from the United States, Italy and Spain, spanning acute and convalescent COVID-19.

As handled by the study authors: Reference gene primer amplification gave estimated nucleated cell counts. The method was immunoSEQ multiplex PCR; TCRdb's version includes in-frame clones alone and lacks a portion of them. That table supplies the V and J calls and clone size; D and trimming were determined from the DNA. In the table there are around 200,000 clones, roughly 82% of which are singletons. Adults between roughly 18 and 90 years of age took part from 24 US areas. Donors were grouped by their self-reported clinical history. With V trimmed by 6 bases and J by 1 base, 3 bases remained unmatched. Germline CDR1 reads SGDLS; CDR2 reads YYNGEE. CDR3 size: 14 residues.

This TCR came from a man aged 40-50 years with acute COVID-19. The sample was PBMCs or T cells enriched from blood (not recorded which). This rearrangement joins TRBV9 to TRBJ2-1; 8 positions agree with TRBD2. In DNA, the CDR3 is TGTGCCAGCACGGGAGGGCCGTCCTACAATGAGCAGTTCTTC. Its translation: CASTGGPSYNEQFF. Full variable domain (missing parts from reference TRBV9 and TRBJ2-1): DSGVTQTPKHLITATGQRVTLRCSPRSGDLSVYWYQQSLDQGLQFLIQYYNGEERAKGNILERFSAQQFPDLHSELNLSSLELGDSALYFCASTGGPSYNEQFFGPGTRLTVL.